These 23 T cell receptor delta chains came from one sample sequenced in a study of gamma-delta chains in newborns, infants, children. TCRdb re-identified clones in the reads via CATT. The sample shows 4,000 to 4,500 delta-chain clones, around 0.6% of them seen only once. Input material: blood. The receptor source for this set is a child who was a newborn, infant or young child, either healthy, febrile or measles-vaccinated (not recorded which).

Turning to this clone: TCRdb's listed protein matches a much larger clone and diverges from this DNA's translation at residue 5, likely through a read error; the protein shown comes from the DNA. The rearrangement links TRDV2 to TRDJ3, with TRDD3 identical over 9 bases. The CDR3 length is 18 residues. V dropped 3 bases and J dropped 0; count of bases not matched to a gene: 5. Looked up from germline, CDR1 is GEAIGNYY and CDR2 is EKD. This CDR3 reads CACDSGGWSSWDTRQMFF. The CDR3 DNA follows: TGTGCCTGTGACTCTGGGGGATGGAGCTCCTGGGACACCCGACAGATGTTTTTC.

This clone showed up just a few times. The likely explanation is a read error, given a far larger clone one base away. The chain carries TRDV2 and TRDJ3; TRDD2 is a possible D gene (5 bases). The CDR3 runs to 21 residues. V dropped 3 bases and J dropped 0 bases, with 23 bases sitting between them. The germline V gene encodes CDR1 GEAIGNYY and CDR2 EKD. The CDR3 sequence is CACDRVRTEGPSSWDTRQMFF. CDR3 nucleotides: TGTGCCTGTGACCGCGTACGTACTGAGGGTCCTAGCTCCTGGGACACCCGACAGATGTTTTTC.

By sample share, this clone is medium-sized. This probably arose from a read error, given a far larger clone one base away. The chain couples TRDV2 to TRDJ3, with 7 bases matching TRDD3. Germline assignment: CDR1 GEAIGNYY and CDR2 EKD. CDR3 length: 17 residues. The CDR3 DNA follows: TGTGCCTGTGACACCTGGGGGAGCTCCTGGGACACCCGACGGATGTTTTTC. Protein product: CACDTWGSSWDTRRMFF.

A note on this clone: This DNA's translation and the protein TCRdb lists, from a much larger clone, do not match at residue 8, likely due to a read error; the protein shown is translated from the DNA. The chain combines TRDV2 with TRDJ3, with TRDD3 identical over 8 bases. The CDR3 is 18 amino acids. The V gene end was trimmed by 2 bases and the J gene end by 0 bases; junction bases not matched to a gene: 5. Per the germline V gene, CDR1 is GEAIGNYY and CDR2 is EKD. In nucleotides, the CDR3 is TGTGCCTGTGACAATACTGGGGGTAGCTCCTGGGACACCCGACAGATGTTTTTC. Amino acid sequence: CACDNTGGSSWDTRQMFF.

Details on this clone: TCRdb shows a much larger clone's protein in place of this DNA's translation, and the two differ at residue 7, likely through a read error; the protein shown is translated from the DNA. V and J are TRDV2 and TRDJ1; D not resolved. The CDR3 loop spans 15 amino acids. V lost 0 bases, J lost 2 bases, and 12 bases lay in between. Germline V gene data show CDR1 as GEAIGNYY and CDR2 as EKD. In nucleotides, the CDR3 is TGTGCCTGTGACACCGGGGTACGCTGGACCGATAAACTCATCTTT. It translates to CACDTGVRWTDKLIF.

Comment on this clone: Just one base apart from a much larger clone, this may be a read error. The chain has TRDV2 and TRDJ3; 13 nucleotides agree with TRDD3. From germline, CDR1 is GEAIGNYY and CDR2 EKD. The CDR3 extends over 21 amino acids. CDR3 sequence: CACDVVLGDTVSSWDTRQTFF. The CDR3 nucleotides read TGTGCCTGTGACGTCGTACTGGGGGATACGGTCAGCTCCTGGGACACCCGACAGACGTTTTTC.

Remarks on this clone: One base away lies a much larger clone, so this may be a sequencing read error. This rearrangement joins TRDV2 to TRDJ1, with D unclear. Germline V gene sequence: CDR1 GEAIGNYY, CDR2 EKD. The CDR3 extends over 11 amino acids. Trimming removed 5 bases from V and 5 bases from J, with 8 bases in between. For the CDR3, the DNA is TGTGCCTGTGGATCCAAGGATAAACTCATCTTT. It yields the protein CACGSKDKLIF.

Concerning this clone: This sequence may be a read error, since a much larger clone differs from it by one base. This sequence joins TRDV2 and TRDJ3, with 9 bases that match TRDD3. Germline-derived CDR1 and CDR2 are GEAIGNYY and EKD. This CDR3 comprises 17 residues. DNA of the CDR3: TGTGCCTGTGACTACTGGGGGAGCTCCTGGAACACCCGACAGATGTTTTTC. It yields the protein CACDYWGSSWNTRQMFF.

To note about this clone: A read error likely explains why the TCRdb protein, taken from a much larger clone, differs from this DNA's translation at residue 10; the protein shown is translated from the DNA. The rearrangement joins TRDV2 to TRDJ2; D is perhaps TRDD3 (6 bases). V lost 1 base and J 1 base, leaving 18 bases between the germline ends. Germline assignment: CDR1 GEAIGNYY and CDR2 EKD. The CDR3 runs to 18 residues. CDR3 nucleotide sequence: TGTGCCTGTGACACGGTGGAGGTGGGGGTCCATTTGACAGCACAACTCTTCTTT. Its translation is CACDTVEVGVHLTAQLFF.

This clone was counted a few times. TCRdb records a much larger clone's protein for this DNA, with a difference at residue 11 that likely arises from a read error; the protein given is the translation of the DNA. The chain employs TRDV2 and TRDJ3; TRDD3 matches 7 bases. This CDR3 has 18 amino acids. Germline V gene sequence: CDR1 GEAIGNYY, CDR2 EKD. The CDR3 DNA reads as TGTGCCTGTGACCGACTGGGGATTTTCTCCCGGGACACCCGACAGATGTTTTTC. Protein sequence: CACDRLGIFSRDTRQMFF.

In its sample, this clone was seen a few times. With only one base between it and a far larger clone, this is likely a read error. Other DNA sequences within the sample encode an identical CDR3. J is TRDJ3 and V is TRDV2; D ambiguous. CDR1 and CDR2 from the germline V gene are GEAIGNYY and EKD. The CDR3 consists of 19 residues. Here the CDR3 reads CACDTRIPLSSWDTRQMFF. In nucleotides, the CDR3 is TGTGCCTGCGACACTAGGATTCCCCTTAGCTCCTGGGACACCCGACAGATGTTTTTC.

Concerning this clone: TCRdb pairs this DNA with a much larger clone's protein that differs at residue 4, likely a read error; the protein shown was translated from the DNA. This chain links TRDV2 with TRDJ3, with 7 nucleotides matching TRDD3. V gave up 6 bases and J gave up 0 bases; unmatched junction bases: 10. This CDR3 has 18 residues. Germline-derived CDR1 and CDR2 are GEAIGNYY and EKD. CDR3 nucleotide sequence: TGTGCCTGTTACAATACTGGGGATAGCTCCTGGGACACCCGACAGATGTTTTTC. Translated, it gives CACYNTGDSSWDTRQMFF.

This clone has just a few counts. TCRdb's listed protein matches a much larger clone and diverges from this DNA's translation at residue 16, likely through a read error; the protein shown comes from the DNA. The chain joins TRDV2 to TRDJ3; 8 nucleotides align to TRDD3. The CDR3 covers 18 residues. The germline gives CDR1 GEAIGNYY, CDR2 EKD. DNA for the CDR3: TGTGCCTGTGACATACTGGGGGCTAACTCCTGGGACACCCGACAGACGTTTTTC. This codes for CACDILGANSWDTRQTFF.

As regards this clone: With a far larger clone one base away, a read error is the likely cause. This sample includes further DNA sequences coding for the same CDR3. The chain links TRDV2 to TRDJ1; possibly TRDD3 for D (6 bases). The V gene lost 3 bases and the J gene lost 5 bases, with 12 bases spanning the gap. The germline gives CDR1 GEAIGNYY, CDR2 EKD. This CDR3 region has 13 residues. In DNA, the CDR3 is TGTGCCTGTGACCCCGTGCTGGGGGATAAACTCATCTTT. Its translation is CACDPVLGDKLIF.

Regarding this clone: TCRdb's listed protein matches a much larger clone and diverges from this DNA's translation at residue 10, likely through a read error; the protein shown comes from the DNA. This sequence joins TRDV1 and TRDJ2, with D perhaps matching TRDD3 (6 bases). V was shortened by 5 bases and J by 4 bases, with 17 bases between the two germline ends. Germline V gene lookup returns CDR1 TSWWSYY and CDR2 QGS. This CDR3 has 16 residues. In DNA, the CDR3 is TGTGCTCTTGGGTCAACGATTGGGGGTCCGACAGCACAACTCTTCTTT. Translated: CALGSTIGGPTAQLFF.

This clone was counted a few times. A far larger clone is off by one base, so a read error is likely. Other DNA variants within this sample encode the same CDR3. V usage is TRDV2 and J usage is TRDJ3; 13 bases align to TRDD3. The CDR3 runs to 19 residues. The germline V gene has CDR1 GEAIGNYY and CDR2 EKD. DNA for the CDR3: TGTGCCTGTGACCCACTGGGGGATACGCGCGACTGGGACACCCGACAGATGTTCTTC. Its translation is CACDPLGDTRDWDTRQMFF.

Turning to this clone: With a far larger clone one base away, a read error is the likely cause. The V gene was left uncalled, and the J gene is TRDJ3. This CDR3 region has 16 residues. CDR3 DNA sequence: TGTGCCTGTGACACCCCTAGCTCCTGGGACACCCGCCAGATGTTTTTC. Encoded protein: CACDTPSSWDTRQMFF.

A word on this clone: TCRdb shows a much larger clone's protein in place of this DNA's translation, and the two differ at residue 6, likely through a read error; the protein shown is translated from the DNA. The V and J genes are TRDV2 and TRDJ2; TRDD3 matches 9 bases. The CDR3 is 18 residues long. Unmatched junction bases numbered 10, after V lost 3 bases and J lost 0 bases. CDR1 GEAIGNYY and CDR2 EKD come from the germline V gene. The CDR3 sequence is CACDSPGDTPALTAQLFF. The CDR3 DNA sequence: TGTGCCTGTGACTCGCCGGGGGATACCCCCGCTTTGACAGCACAACTCTTCTTT.

By sample share, this clone is medium-sized. CDR3 DNA: TGTGCCTGTGTCTACTGGGGGAGCTCCTGGGACACCCGACAGATGTTTTTC. Protein sequence: CACVYWGSSWDTRQMFF. The chain uses TRDV2 and TRDJ3; 9 bases line up with TRDD3. Germline-derived CDR1 and CDR2 are GEAIGNYY and EKD. The CDR3 is 17 residues long. J gave up 0 bases and V 5 bases, and 4 bases lay outside the gene matches.

Turning to this clone: This likely traces to a read error, being one base from a far larger clone. Within the sample, other DNA sequences also encode this same CDR3. Here the CDR3 reads CACDTLLGDTWDTRQMFF. The CDR3 bases are TGTGCCTGTGACACGTTGCTGGGGGATACCTGGGACACCCGACAGATGTTTTTC. This chain connects TRDV2 to TRDJ3, with 10 bases that match TRDD3. The CDR3 is 18 amino acids. Germline trimming cut 1 base from V and 2 bases from J; bases unmatched to any gene: 4. Per the germline V gene, CDR1 is GEAIGNYY and CDR2 is EKD.

In regard to this clone: A much larger clone sits a single nucleotide away, making a read error possible. The J gene is TRDJ2, the V gene TRDV1; TRDD3 matches at 12 bases. This CDR3 has 21 amino acids. Germline CDR1 and CDR2: TSWWSYY and QGS. The CDR3 spells CALGEIRLASWGIREAAQPFF. The CDR3 nucleotides are TGTGCTCTTGGGGAAATTCGGTTAGCTTCCTGGGGGATACGCGAAGCAGCACAACCCTTCTTT.

In regard to this clone: Translating this DNA gives a protein that differs at residue 3 from the TCRdb one, which belongs to a much larger clone; a read error is likely, and the protein shown is this translation. The V call is TRDV2, the J call TRDJ3, with 8 bases that match TRDD3. This CDR3 has 19 amino acids. Germline loops: CDR1 GEAIGNYY, CDR2 EKD. The DNA for the CDR3 is TGTGCCTATGACCGACTACTGGGGGCCTTCTCCTGGGACACCCGACAGATGTTTTTC. Translated: CAYDRLLGAFSWDTRQMFF.

As for this clone: The protein that TCRdb holds for this DNA derives from a much larger clone and differs from the translated DNA at residue 14, which likely indicates a read error; the protein shown here is translated from the DNA. The chain joins TRDV2 to TRDJ3, with TRDD3 matching 11 bases. Germline CDR1 is GEAIGNYY and CDR2 is EKD. CDR3 size: 20 residues. Here the CDR3 reads CACDSRTGGYTAWGTRQMFF. The CDR3 DNA follows: TGTGCCTGTGACTCCCGTACTGGGGGATATACAGCTTGGGGCACCCGACAGATGTTTTTC.